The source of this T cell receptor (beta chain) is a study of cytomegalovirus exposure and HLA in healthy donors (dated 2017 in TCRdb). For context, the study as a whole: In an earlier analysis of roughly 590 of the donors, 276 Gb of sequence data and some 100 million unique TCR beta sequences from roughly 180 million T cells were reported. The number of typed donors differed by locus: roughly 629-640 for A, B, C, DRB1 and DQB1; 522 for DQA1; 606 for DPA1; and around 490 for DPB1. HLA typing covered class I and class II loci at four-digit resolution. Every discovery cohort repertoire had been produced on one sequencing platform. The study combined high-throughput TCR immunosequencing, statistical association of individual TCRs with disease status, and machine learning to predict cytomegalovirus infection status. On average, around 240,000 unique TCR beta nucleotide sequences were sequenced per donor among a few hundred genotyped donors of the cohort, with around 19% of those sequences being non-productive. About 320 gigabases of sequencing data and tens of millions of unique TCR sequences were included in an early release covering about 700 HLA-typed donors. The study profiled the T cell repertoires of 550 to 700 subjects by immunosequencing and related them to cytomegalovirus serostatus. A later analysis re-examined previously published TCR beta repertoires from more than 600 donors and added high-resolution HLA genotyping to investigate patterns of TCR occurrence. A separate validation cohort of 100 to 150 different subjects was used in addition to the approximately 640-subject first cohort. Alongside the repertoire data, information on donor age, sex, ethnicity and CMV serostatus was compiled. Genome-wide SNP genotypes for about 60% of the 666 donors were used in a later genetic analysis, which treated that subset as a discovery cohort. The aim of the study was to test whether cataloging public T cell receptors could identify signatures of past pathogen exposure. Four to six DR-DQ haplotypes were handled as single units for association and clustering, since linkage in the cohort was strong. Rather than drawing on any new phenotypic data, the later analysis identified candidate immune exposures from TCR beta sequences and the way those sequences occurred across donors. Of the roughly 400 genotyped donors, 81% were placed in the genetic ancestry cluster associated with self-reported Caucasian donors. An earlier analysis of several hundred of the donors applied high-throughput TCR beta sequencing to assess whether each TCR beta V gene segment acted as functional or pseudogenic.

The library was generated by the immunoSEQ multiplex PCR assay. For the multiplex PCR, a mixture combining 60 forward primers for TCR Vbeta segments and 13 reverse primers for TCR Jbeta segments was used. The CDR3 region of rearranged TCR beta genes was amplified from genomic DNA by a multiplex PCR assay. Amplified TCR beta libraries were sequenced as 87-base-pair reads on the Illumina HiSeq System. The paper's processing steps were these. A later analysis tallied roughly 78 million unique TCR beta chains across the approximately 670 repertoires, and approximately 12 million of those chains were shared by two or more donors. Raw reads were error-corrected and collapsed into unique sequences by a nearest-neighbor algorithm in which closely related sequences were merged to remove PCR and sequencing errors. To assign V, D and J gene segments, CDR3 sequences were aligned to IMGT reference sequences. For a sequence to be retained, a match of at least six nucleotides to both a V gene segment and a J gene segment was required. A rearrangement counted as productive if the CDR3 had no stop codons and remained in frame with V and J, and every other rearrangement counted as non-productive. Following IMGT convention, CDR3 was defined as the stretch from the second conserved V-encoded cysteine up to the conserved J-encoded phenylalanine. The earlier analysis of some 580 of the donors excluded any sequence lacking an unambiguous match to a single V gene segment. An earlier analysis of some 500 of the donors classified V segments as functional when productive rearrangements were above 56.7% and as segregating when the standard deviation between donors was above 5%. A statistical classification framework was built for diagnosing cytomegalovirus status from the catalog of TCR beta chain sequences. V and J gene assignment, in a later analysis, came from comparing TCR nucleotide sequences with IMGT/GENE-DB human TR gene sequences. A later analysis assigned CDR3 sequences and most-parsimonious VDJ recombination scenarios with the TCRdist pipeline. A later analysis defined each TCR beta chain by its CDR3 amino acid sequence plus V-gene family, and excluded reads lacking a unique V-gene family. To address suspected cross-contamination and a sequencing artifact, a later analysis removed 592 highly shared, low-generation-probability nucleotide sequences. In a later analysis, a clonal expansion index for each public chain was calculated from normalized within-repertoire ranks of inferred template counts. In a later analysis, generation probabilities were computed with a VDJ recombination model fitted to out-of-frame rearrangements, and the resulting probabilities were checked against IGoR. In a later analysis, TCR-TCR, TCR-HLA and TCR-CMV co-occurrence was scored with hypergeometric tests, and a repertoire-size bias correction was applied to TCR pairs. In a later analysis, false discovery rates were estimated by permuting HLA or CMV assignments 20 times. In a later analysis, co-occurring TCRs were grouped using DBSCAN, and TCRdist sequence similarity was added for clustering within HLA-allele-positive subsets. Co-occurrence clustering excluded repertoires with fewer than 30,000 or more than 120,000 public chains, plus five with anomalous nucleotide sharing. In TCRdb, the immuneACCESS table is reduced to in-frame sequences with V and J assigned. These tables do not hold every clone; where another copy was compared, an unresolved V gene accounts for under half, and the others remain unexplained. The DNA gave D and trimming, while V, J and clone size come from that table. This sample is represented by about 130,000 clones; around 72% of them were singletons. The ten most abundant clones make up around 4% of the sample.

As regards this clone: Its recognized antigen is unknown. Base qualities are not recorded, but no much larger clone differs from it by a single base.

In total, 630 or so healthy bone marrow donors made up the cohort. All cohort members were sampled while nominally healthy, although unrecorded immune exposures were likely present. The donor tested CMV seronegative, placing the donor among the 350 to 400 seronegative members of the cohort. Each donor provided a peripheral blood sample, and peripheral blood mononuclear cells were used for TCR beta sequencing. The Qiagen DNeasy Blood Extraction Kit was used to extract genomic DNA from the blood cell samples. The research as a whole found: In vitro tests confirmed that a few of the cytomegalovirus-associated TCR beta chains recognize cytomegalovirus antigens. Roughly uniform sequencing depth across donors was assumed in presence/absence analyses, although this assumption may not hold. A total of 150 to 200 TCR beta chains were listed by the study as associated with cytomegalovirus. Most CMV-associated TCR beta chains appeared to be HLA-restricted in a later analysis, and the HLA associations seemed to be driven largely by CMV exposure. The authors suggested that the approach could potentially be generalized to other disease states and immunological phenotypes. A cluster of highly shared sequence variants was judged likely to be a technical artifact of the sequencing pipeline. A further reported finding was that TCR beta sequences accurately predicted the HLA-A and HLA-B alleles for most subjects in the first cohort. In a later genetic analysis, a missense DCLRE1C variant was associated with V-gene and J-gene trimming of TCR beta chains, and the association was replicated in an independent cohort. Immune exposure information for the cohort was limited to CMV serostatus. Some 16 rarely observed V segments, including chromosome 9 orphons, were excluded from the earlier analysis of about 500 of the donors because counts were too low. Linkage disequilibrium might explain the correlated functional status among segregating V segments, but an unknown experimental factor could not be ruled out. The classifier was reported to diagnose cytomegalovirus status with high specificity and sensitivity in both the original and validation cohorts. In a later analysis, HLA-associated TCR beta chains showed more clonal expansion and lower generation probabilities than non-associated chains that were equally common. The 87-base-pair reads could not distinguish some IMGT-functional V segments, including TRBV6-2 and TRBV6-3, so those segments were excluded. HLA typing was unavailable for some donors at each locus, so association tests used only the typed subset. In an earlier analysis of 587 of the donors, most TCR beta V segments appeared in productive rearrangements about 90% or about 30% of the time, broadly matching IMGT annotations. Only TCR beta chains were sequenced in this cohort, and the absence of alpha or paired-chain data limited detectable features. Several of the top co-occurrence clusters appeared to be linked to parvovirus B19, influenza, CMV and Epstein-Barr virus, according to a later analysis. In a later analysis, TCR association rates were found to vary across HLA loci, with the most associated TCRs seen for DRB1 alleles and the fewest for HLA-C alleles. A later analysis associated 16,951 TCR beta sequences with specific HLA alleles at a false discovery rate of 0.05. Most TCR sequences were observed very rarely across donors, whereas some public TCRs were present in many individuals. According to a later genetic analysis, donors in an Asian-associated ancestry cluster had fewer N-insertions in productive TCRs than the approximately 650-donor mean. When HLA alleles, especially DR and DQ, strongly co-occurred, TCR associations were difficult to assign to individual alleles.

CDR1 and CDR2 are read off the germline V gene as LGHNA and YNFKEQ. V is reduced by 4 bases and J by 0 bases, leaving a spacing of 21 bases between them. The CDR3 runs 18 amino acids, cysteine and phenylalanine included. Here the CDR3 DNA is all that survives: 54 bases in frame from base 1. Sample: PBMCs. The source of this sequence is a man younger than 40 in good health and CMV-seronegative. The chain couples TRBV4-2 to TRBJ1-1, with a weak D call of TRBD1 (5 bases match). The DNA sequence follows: TGTGCCAGCAGCCTCCGAGGGGAGGGTTACCCTTTGAACACTGAAGCTTTCTTT. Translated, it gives CASSLRGEGYPLNTEAFF.